Listed below are T cell receptor beta chains from one sample, sequenced in a study of cytomegalovirus exposure and HLA in healthy donors. Profiling relied on immunoSEQ multiplex PCR, and the TCRdb table lists in-frame clones only, not all of them. The profile shows 150,000 to 200,000 clones, approximately 72% of them singletons. The source material was PBMCs. These receptors came from a human donor in good health. Each CDR3 is given with its conserved first and last residue. Clone size is given for some rows only: seen once, a few or many times, or a class if the clone is expanded.

j_gene	v_gene	abundance	CDR3aa
TRBJ2-7	TRBV7-8	-	CASSTTGSSYEQYF
TRBJ1-4	TRBV18	-	CASSPRERSANEKLFF
TRBJ1-2	TRBV5-6	-	CASSLLTGTGSGYTF
TRBJ1-2	TRBV7-2	-	CASSPNSRGRGYTF
TRBJ1-5	TRBV7-9	-	CASSLVLGQGLSQPQHF
TRBJ2-5	TRBV2	-	CASSGQTGVPETQYF
TRBJ2-5	TRBV4-1	-	CASSHTPPGHLQSETQYF
TRBJ2-1	TRBV5-4	-	CASSKQGPGSYNEQFF
TRBJ2-7	TRBV4-1	-	CASSQARDSTYEQYF
TRBJ2-5	TRBV9	-	CASSETSVRETQYF
TRBJ1-1	TRBV11-1	-	CASSLGQGASGTEAFF
TRBJ1-6	TRBV19	once	CASRQSNSPLHF
TRBJ1-5	TRBV28	-	CASINGRGNQPQHF
TRBJ2-1	TRBV5-1	few	CASSDTSGGTYNEQFF
TRBJ2-7	TRBV7-9	-	CASSLTGQGLSEQYF
TRBJ2-1	TRBV19	few	CASSIGLAGMKFF
TRBJ2-3	TRBV5-1	-	CASSLGLAGEGDTQYF
TRBJ1-6	TRBV30	-	CAWSVGQGLNSPLHF
TRBJ1-6	TRBV5-6	-	CASSFKDRDNSPLHF
TRBJ1-4	TRBV6-5	-	CASRIRGREKLFF
TRBJ1-2	TRBV19	once	CASSIDPRSNYGYTF
TRBJ1-1	TRBV5-1	-	CASSLWGGTEAFF
TRBJ2-5	TRBV19	few	CASSRLAGAETQYF
TRBJ1-2	TRBV30	few	CAWINTPGGLGGYTF
TRBJ1-2	TRBV2	-	CASDYTGNYGYTF
TRBJ1-4	TRBV30	-	CAWLVGGPKKLFF